This T cell receptor beta chain was found in a study of beta chain features in type 1 diabetes. Overall study: Investigators examined nearly 110,000,000 sorted cells across all samples. Study-wide findings and caveats: Researchers caution that PCR might favor shorter templates, equally among patients and controls. People with Type 1 diabetes carried modestly yet significantly shorter TCRB CDR3s in all four CD4+ subsets.

This clone occurred a few times. Its antigen is not known. As every portion of the isolated RNA was reverse transcribed, the sequencing read expressed TCRB transcripts. The read count averaged approximately 3.3 million across naive, central memory and regulatory T cell samples. Measured with immunoSEQ multiplex PCR; TCRdb has only the in-frame clones, and not every one. In the table there are 550,000 to 850,000 clones, roughly 13% of which are singletons. V lost 4 bases, J lost 8 bases, and 17 bases lay in between. This CDR3 spans 15 amino acids. Germline loops: CDR1 KGHSH, CDR2 LQKENI. Sequencing was done on a sample of naive CD4+ T cells from blood. This TCR derives from a man between 18 and 29 years old with type 1 diabetes. The chain combines TRBV18 with TRBJ1-4, with D unclear. The CDR3 reads CASSLNELSQEKLFF. Here the CDR3 DNA reads TGTGCCAGCTCACTCAACGAGTTGTCTCAGGAAAAACTGTTTTTT.